The T cell receptor beta chain described here comes from a study of blood T cell repertoires in COVID-19. Study-level background: Acute and convalescent COVID-19 specimens originated in the United States, Italy and Spain.

CDR3 length: 14 amino acids. Original handling: Using reference gene primer amplification, nucleated cell counts were estimated. Assay: immunoSEQ multiplex PCR; the TCRdb copy retains only in-frame clones and omits some. V and J calls and clone size are those listed in that table; D and trimming were worked out from the DNA. The sample holds fewer than 95,000 clones, more than 80% seen once. The TCR comes from a woman of 80 years or more with acute or convalescent COVID-19. Sequenced material: peripheral blood. This sequence joins TRBV21-1 and TRBJ1-2; TRBD1 is the table's D call and was not checked against the DNA. TRBV21-1 has pseudogene status. DNA of the CDR3: TGTGCCAGCAGCAAATTTGACAGGGTCTATGGCTACACCTTC. Its protein is CASSKFDRVYGYTF.